This is a list of T cell receptor beta chains from one sample in a study of CD8 T cells in ankylosing spondylitis. TCRdb redid the calling of the 5' RACE reads with MiXCR, one entry per CDR3 protein. Altogether 230,000 or so distinct CDR3 sequences are present, over 15% being singletons, with the ten largest covering about a third. Source material: blood, either unsorted or a sorted T cell fraction (not recorded which). These receptors were obtained from a male donor with ankylosing spondylitis or in good health (not recorded which). Both conserved end residues are part of each CDR3.

length: 11; J: TRBJ2-5; V: TRBV29-1; CDR3: CSVGPQETQYF
length: 15; J: TRBJ1-2; V: TRBV12-3/TRBV12-4; CDR3: CASSFLRWAVLGYTF
length: 13; J: TRBJ2-1; V: TRBV5-5; CDR3: CASEDDSYNEQFF
length: 18; J: TRBJ2-7; V: TRBV14; CDR3: CASSQVLAGASVGYEQYF
length: 13; J: TRBJ2-1; V: TRBV2; CDR3: CASRELAGDEQFF
length: 15; J: TRBJ2-1; V: TRBV4-1; CDR3: CASSQEDQTSEEQFF
length: 18; J: TRBJ2-3; V: TRBV11-1; CDR3: CASSLLAGGPKAKDTQYF
length: 15; J: TRBJ2-7; V: TRBV27; CDR3: CASSTGLDPLTRQYF
length: 15; J: TRBJ2-1; V: TRBV27; CDR3: CASSLETGGMDEQFF
length: 14; J: TRBJ2-1; V: TRBV7-2; CDR3: CASSFEGSYNEQFF
length: 12; J: TRBJ2-3; V: TRBV20-1; CDR3: CSAEDREDTQYF
length: 15; J: TRBJ2-7; V: TRBV7-6; CDR3: CASSTRGSDNYEQYF
length: 15; J: TRBJ2-1; V: TRBV11-2; CDR3: CASSSGQGIGNEQFF
length: 16; J: TRBJ1-1; V: TRBV4-2; CDR3: CASSQGNLSLNTEAFF
length: 15; J: TRBJ1-3; V: TRBV4-1; CDR3: CASSQGWGSGNTIYF
length: 12; J: TRBJ2-4; V: TRBV4-1; CDR3: CASSQETNIQYF
length: 11; J: TRBJ2-1; V: TRBV7-2; CDR3: CASSFPEPMFF
length: 17; J: TRBJ2-1; V: TRBV7-6; CDR3: CASSAGLAGMPHNEQFF
length: 11; J: TRBJ2-7; V: TRBV20-1; CDR3: CSALSSYEQYF
length: 15; J: TRBJ2-2; V: TRBV7-7; CDR3: CASSSGTGGTGELFF
length: 15; J: TRBJ2-3; V: TRBV20-1; CDR3: CSAQTFGGRQDTQYF
length: 13; J: TRBJ2-1; V: TRBV20-1; CDR3: CSAKRPSAVEQFF
length: 16; J: TRBJ1-2; V: TRBV15; CDR3: CATAEGRTGGPYGYTF
length: 16; J: TRBJ2-2; V: TRBV4-3; CDR3: CASSQGDLGNTGELFF
length: 17; J: TRBJ2-5; V: TRBV25-1; CDR3: CASSDSTGTKRQETQYF